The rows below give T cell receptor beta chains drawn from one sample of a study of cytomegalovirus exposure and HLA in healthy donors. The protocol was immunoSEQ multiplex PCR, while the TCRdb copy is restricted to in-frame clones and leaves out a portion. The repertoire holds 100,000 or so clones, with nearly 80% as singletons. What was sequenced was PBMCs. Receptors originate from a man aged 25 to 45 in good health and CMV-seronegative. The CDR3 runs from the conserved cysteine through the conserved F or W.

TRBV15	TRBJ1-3	CATSLSGGNTIYF
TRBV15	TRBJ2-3	CATSTSGSTDTQYF
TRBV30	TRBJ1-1	CAWSTGFGNTEAFF
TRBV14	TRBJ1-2	CASSQVSGDDYYGYTF
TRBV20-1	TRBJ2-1	CSADSYNEQFF
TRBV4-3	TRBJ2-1	CASSREHSGERQFF
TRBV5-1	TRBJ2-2	CASSLNLGNTGELFF
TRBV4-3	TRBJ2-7	CASSQSAGRSYEQYF
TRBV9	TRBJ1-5	CASSETGKGQPQHF
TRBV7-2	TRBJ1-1	CASSRTRQNTEAFF
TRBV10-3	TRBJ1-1	CAISESGVNTEAFF
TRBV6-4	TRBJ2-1	CASSEAGGSYNEQFF
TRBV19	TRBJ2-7	CASSGTGLAGGFSYEQYF
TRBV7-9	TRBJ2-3	CASRQGAWDTQYF
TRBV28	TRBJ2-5	CASRDPGLVPGAQYF
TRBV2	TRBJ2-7	CASNVGGASLQSYEQYF
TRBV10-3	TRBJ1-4	CAISPQARNEKLFF
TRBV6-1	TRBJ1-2	CASEGGSIGYTF
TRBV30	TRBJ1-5	CAWSVSGGLEPQHF
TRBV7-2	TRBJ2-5	CASSPGTSGSSSETQYF
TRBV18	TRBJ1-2	CASSPFEANYGYTF
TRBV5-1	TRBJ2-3	CASSPGSGRSTDTQYF
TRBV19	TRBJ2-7	CASSTGSGLAGGYEQYF
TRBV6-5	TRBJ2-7	CASSYSTGFGLSEQYF
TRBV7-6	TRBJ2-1	CASSLPDRPKGEQFF
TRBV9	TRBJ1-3	CASSLGQGSGNTIYF
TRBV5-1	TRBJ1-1	CASQRGGRDTEAFF
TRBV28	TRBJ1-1	CASSFFPGGAFF
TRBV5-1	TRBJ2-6	CASSLWQGGRSGANVLTF
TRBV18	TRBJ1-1	CASSRKGVANTEAFF
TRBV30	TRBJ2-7	CAFHKGRGAVYEQYF
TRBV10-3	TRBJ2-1	CAISEHNRSYNEQFF
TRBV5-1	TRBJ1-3	CASSPPDSTIYF
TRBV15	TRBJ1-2	CATSLRQTAYTF
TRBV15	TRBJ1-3	CATRQGHSGNTIYF
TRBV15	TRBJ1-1	CATSRKPMNTEAFF
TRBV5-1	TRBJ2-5	CASSQGTVQETQYF
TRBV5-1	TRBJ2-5	CASRNGTGVVVTQYF
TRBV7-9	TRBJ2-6	CASSQGANVLTF
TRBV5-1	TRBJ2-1	CASSALDRGLEQFF
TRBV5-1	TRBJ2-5	CASTKGLAGRETQYF
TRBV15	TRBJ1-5	CATSRDGQGGYQPQHF
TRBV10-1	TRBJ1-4	CASSDAGPEKLFF
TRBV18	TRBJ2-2	CASSPRGARTGELFF
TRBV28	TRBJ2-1	CASSYTGTGFNEQFF
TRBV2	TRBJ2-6	CATAGVGANVLTF
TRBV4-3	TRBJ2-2	CASSQTGPGQLNTGELFF
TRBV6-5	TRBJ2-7	CASSYSFAEYTYEQYF
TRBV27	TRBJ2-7	CATSRVDEQYF